This is a list of T cell receptor beta chains from one sample in a study of radiotherapy plus CTLA-4 blockade in lung cancer. Repertoires were generated with immunoSEQ multiplex PCR, while TCRdb's copy carries only in-frame clones and drops some. The profile shows about 12,000 clones, about 80% of them singletons. The sample in question was peripheral blood, obtained from a patient treated with radiotherapy plus ipilimumab. The origin of the receptors is a human donor with non-small cell lung cancer that progressed on radiotherapy plus ipilimumab. The CDR3 runs from the conserved cysteine through the conserved F or W. D genes are given only for firm matches. Expanded clones are given a class, and other clones once, few, many or no size at all.

clone size: .; V gene: TRBV6-8; J gene: TRBJ1-6; D gene: TRBD1; CDR3 DNA: TGTGCCAGCAGTACCGAGACAGGGAATAATTCACCCCTCCACTTT; CDR3 protein: CASSTETGNNSPLHF
clone size: few; V gene: TRBV9; J gene: TRBJ2-2; D gene: .; CDR3 DNA: TGTGCCAGCAGCGATGGGTGGGGGAACGGGGAGCTGTTTTTT; CDR3 protein: CASSDGWGNGELFF
clone size: once; V gene: TRBV5-6; J gene: TRBJ2-7; D gene: TRBD2; CDR3 DNA: TGTGCCAGCAGCGAACTAGCGGGGGGGCGTGAGCAGTACTTC; CDR3 protein: CASSELAGGREQYF
clone size: .; V gene: TRBV27; J gene: TRBJ1-5; D gene: .; CDR3 DNA: TGTGCCAGCAGGCAGGGAATAATTAGCAATCAGCCCCAGCATTTT; CDR3 protein: CASRQGIISNQPQHF
clone size: .; V gene: TRBV10-2; J gene: TRBJ2-1; D gene: TRBD1; CDR3 DNA: TGCGCCAGCTATTCCGAGGGGGCAGGAAACAATGAGCAGTTCTTC; CDR3 protein: CASYSEGAGNNEQFF
clone size: .; V gene: TRBV19; J gene: TRBJ2-6; D gene: TRBD1; CDR3 DNA: TGTGCCAGTAGTATACTACAGGGGTCTGGGGCCAACGTCCTGACTTTC; CDR3 protein: CASSILQGSGANVLTF
clone size: .; V gene: TRBV7-2; J gene: TRBJ2-3; D gene: .; CDR3 DNA: TGTGCCAGCAGCTCAGCGAGCGGGTCTTTGTCGCAGTATTTT; CDR3 protein: CASSSASGSLSQYF
clone size: .; V gene: TRBV4-2; J gene: TRBJ2-5; D gene: TRBD1; CDR3 DNA: TGTGCCAGCAGCACAGGGGGCGTCTGGGAGACCCAGTACTTC; CDR3 protein: CASSTGGVWETQYF
clone size: .; V gene: TRBV19; J gene: TRBJ2-3; D gene: .; CDR3 DNA: TGTGCCAGTAGTTCGGGAAGGGGGACAGATACGCAGTATTTT; CDR3 protein: CASSSGRGTDTQYF
clone size: few; V gene: TRBV28; J gene: TRBJ1-2; D gene: .; CDR3 DNA: TGTGCCAGCAGTATATACGACGGGGGCTATGGCTACACCTTC; CDR3 protein: CASSIYDGGYGYTF
clone size: .; V gene: TRBV28; J gene: TRBJ1-1; D gene: .; CDR3 DNA: TGTGCCAGCCTTGGACCCGAACCGGCGAACACTGAAGCTTTCTTT; CDR3 protein: CASLGPEPANTEAFF
clone size: few; V gene: TRBV4-2; J gene: TRBJ2-6; D gene: TRBD2; CDR3 DNA: TGTGCCAGCAGCCCCTTAGCGGGGGGGACCGGGGCCAACGTCCTGACTTTC; CDR3 protein: CASSPLAGGTGANVLTF
clone size: .; V gene: TRBV6-5; J gene: TRBJ2-7; D gene: TRBD1; CDR3 DNA: TGTGCCAGCAGTTGGGGGACAGGTGGCTCCTACGAGCAGTACTTC; CDR3 protein: CASSWGTGGSYEQYF
clone size: .; V gene: TRBV14; J gene: TRBJ2-5; D gene: .; CDR3 DNA: TGTGCCAGCAGGTTGACAGGTGGGGAGGAGACCCAGTACTTC; CDR3 protein: CASRLTGGEETQYF
clone size: once; V gene: TRBV29-1; J gene: TRBJ1-1; D gene: .; CDR3 DNA: TGCAGCGCCCTTGCTGTGAACACTGAAGCTTTCTTT; CDR3 protein: CSALAVNTEAFF
clone size: .; V gene: TRBV10-2; J gene: TRBJ2-1; D gene: .; CDR3 DNA: TGCGCCAGCAGCAGGACTGACGAATACAATGAGCAGTTCTTC; CDR3 protein: CASSRTDEYNEQFF
clone size: .; V gene: TRBV6-5; J gene: TRBJ1-6; D gene: TRBD1; CDR3 DNA: TGTGCCAGCAGTAAACTGACAGGGCCTAATTCACCCCTCCACTTT; CDR3 protein: CASSKLTGPNSPLHF
clone size: .; V gene: TRBV14; J gene: TRBJ1-2; D gene: .; CDR3 DNA: TGTGCCAGCAGCCAAGCGGGGACCTATGGCTACACCTTC; CDR3 protein: CASSQAGTYGYTF
clone size: .; V gene: TRBV4-1; J gene: TRBJ2-3; D gene: TRBD1; CDR3 DNA: TGCGCCAGCAGGGGACAGGGGGCAGATACGCAGTATTTT; CDR3 protein: CASRGQGADTQYF
clone size: few; V gene: TRBV5-8; J gene: TRBJ1-2; D gene: .; CDR3 DNA: TGTGCCAGCCGCCATGGTAATCCACGAAAGACCTATGGCTACACCTTC; CDR3 protein: CASRHGNPRKTYGYTF
clone size: .; V gene: TRBV11-2; J gene: TRBJ2-3; D gene: TRBD1; CDR3 DNA: TGTGCCAGCAGCTTTAGAAGACAGGGTGAATGGGCAGATACGCAGTATTTT; CDR3 protein: CASSFRRQGEWADTQYF
clone size: .; V gene: TRBV5-1; J gene: TRBJ1-3; D gene: .; CDR3 DNA: TGCGCCAGCAGCTTGGTCCCTGGGAACACCATATATTTT; CDR3 protein: CASSLVPGNTIYF